The clone carrying this T cell receptor (beta chain) was picked up a small number of times. The sample originates from a study of cytomegalovirus exposure and HLA in healthy donors. PCR was performed using 60 Vbeta and 13 Jbeta primers. Sequenced by immunoSEQ multiplex PCR; TCRdb stores in-frame clones only, minus some. The repertoire includes 200,000 to 250,000 clones, 65% to 85% of them detected once, and 1.7% sits in the top ten. Germline V CDR1 and CDR2: LGHNT, FRNRAP. This CDR3 is built from 13 residues. V lost 2 bases and J lost 5, with 9 bases in between. This TCR was sampled from a man in his fifties in good health and CMV-seronegative. V usage is TRBV12-5 and J usage is TRBJ1-2, with D possibly being TRBD1 (5 bases). Material: PBMCs. The CDR3 here is CASGLPQDYGYTF. CDR3 nucleotides: TGTGCTAGTGGTTTGCCACAGGATTATGGCTACACCTTC. The variable domain in full, completed from reference TRBV12-5 and TRBJ1-2, reads DARVTQTPRHKVTEMGQEVTMRCQPILGHNTVFWYRQTMMQGLELLAYFRNRAPLDDSGMPKDRFSAEMPDATLATLKIQPSEPRDSAVYFCASGLPQDYGYTFGSGTRLTVV.